The rows below give T cell receptor beta chains drawn from one sample of a study of T-cell memory formation after mild COVID-19. TCRdb re-called the 5' RACE reads with MiXCR, one entry per CDR3 protein. The table lists 470,000 or so distinct CDR3 sequences, 15% to 20% of them singletons. Sequenced material: PBMCs or a T cell subset sorted from them (not recorded which). The receptor source for this set is an adult woman who had mild COVID-19 (a few samples of this study predate the infection). Cell type and time point are not known. Each CDR3 is given with its conserved first and last residue. D genes are given only for firm matches. Clone size is not always given. Where it is, it says once, few, many or a class for expanded clones.

CSVEPGTSGTDTQYF	TGCAGCGTTGAACCCGGGACTAGCGGCACAGATACGCAGTATTTT	TRBD2	few	TRBJ2-3	TRBV29-1
CASSVGTLDLGELFF	TGTGCCAGCAGCGTCGGGACCCTTGATTTAGGGGAGCTGTTTTTT	NA	NA	TRBJ2-2	TRBV9
CASSARSGTAYSYEQYF	TGCGCCAGCAGCGCTCGGTCCGGGACAGCCTACTCCTACGAGCAGTACTTC	TRBD1	NA	TRBJ2-7	TRBV5-1
CASSSTGGPNQPQHF	TGTGCCAGCAGTTCTACAGGGGGGCCTAATCAGCCCCAGCATTTT	TRBD1	NA	TRBJ1-5	TRBV6-1
CASSMTGTTYEQYF	TGTGCCAGCAGTATGACAGGGACCACCTACGAGCAGTACTTC	TRBD1	many	TRBJ2-7	TRBV6-1
CASSLQVNYGYTF	TGTGCCAGCAGTTTACAGGTGAACTATGGCTACACCTTC	NA	NA	TRBJ1-2	TRBV12-3/TRBV12-4
CASSRSRDRGNSPLHF	TGTGCCAGCAGCCGTTCGCGGGACAGGGGGAATTCACCCCTCCACTTT	TRBD1	many	TRBJ1-6	TRBV7-8
CASSTVTGENTEAFF	TGTGCCAGCAGCACAGTGACAGGAGAGAACACTGAAGCTTTCTTT	NA	few	TRBJ1-1	TRBV5-4
CASSELLPSGSSYNEQFF	TGTGCCAGCAGTGAACTGTTACCTAGCGGAAGCTCCTACAATGAGCAGTTCTTC	TRBD2	few	TRBJ2-1	TRBV2
CSAEASEGTDTQYF	TGCAGTGCCGAAGCTAGCGAGGGCACAGATACGCAGTATTTT	NA	NA	TRBJ2-3	TRBV20-1
CASSQSGQGVLAFF	TGCGCCAGCAGTCAATCGGGGCAGGGTGTATTGGCTTTCTTT	NA	NA	TRBJ1-1	TRBV23-1
CASGGGAPGELFF	TGTGCCAGCGGAGGGGGCGCCCCCGGGGAGCTGTTTTTT	NA	NA	TRBJ2-2	TRBV28
CASSGDRQEDAEAFF	TGTGCCAGTAGTGGAGACCGACAGGAAGACGCTGAAGCTTTCTTT	NA	NA	TRBJ1-1	TRBV19
CASSQLSYEQYF	TGTGCCAGCAGCCAGTTGTCCTACGAGCAGTACTTC	NA	many	TRBJ2-7	TRBV3-1
CASKVTASRGELFF	TGTGCCAGCAAAGTTACGGCTTCAAGGGGGGAGCTGTTTTTT	NA	NA	TRBJ2-2	TRBV6-6
CASSQVSGSYNEQFF	TGTGCCAGCAGCCAAGTTAGCGGGAGTTACAATGAGCAGTTCTTC	TRBD2	few	TRBJ2-1	TRBV4-2
CASSQDLRSSGGSPLHF	TGTGCCAGCAGCCAAGACCTGAGGTCCTCAGGTGGTTCACCCCTCCACTTT	NA	few	TRBJ1-6	TRBV4-2
CASSAPGQGAYEQFF	TGTGCCAGCAGCGCACCGGGACAGGGGGCCTATGAGCAGTTCTTC	TRBD1	NA	TRBJ2-1	TRBV7-9
CSGGTGGSDTQYF	TGCAGTGGAGGGACAGGGGGATCGGATACGCAGTATTTT	TRBD1	NA	TRBJ2-3	TRBV20-1
CASRTRGLVGDIQYF	TGTGCCAGCCGCACCAGGGGGCTCGTCGGTGACATTCAGTACTTC	TRBD1	NA	TRBJ2-4	TRBV14
CASSFRAGETQYF	TGCGCCAGCAGCTTCAGGGCGGGGGAGACCCAGTACTTC	NA	NA	TRBJ2-5	TRBV5-1
CATSVLAGGNNEQFF	TGTGCCACCAGTGTACTAGCGGGTGGTAACAATGAGCAGTTCTTC	TRBD2	NA	TRBJ2-1	TRBV24-1
CASRTSGGTSTDTQYF	TGCGCCAGCAGGACTAGCGGGGGTACGAGCACAGATACGCAGTATTTT	TRBD2	few	TRBJ2-3	TRBV23-1
CSAITTGDTQYF	TGCAGTGCTATAACGACTGGTGATACGCAGTATTTT	NA	few	TRBJ2-3	TRBV20-1
CASSLTGLRDGYTF	TGTGCCAGCAGCCTCACAGGGCTAAGGGATGGCTACACCTTC	NA	large	TRBJ1-2	TRBV7-9
CASRVAGANEQFF	TGTGCCAGCAGAGTAGCGGGAGCCAATGAGCAGTTCTTC	TRBD2	few	TRBJ2-1	TRBV6-2/TRBV6-3
CASRLDRGHSPLHF	TGTGCCAGCAGGCTCGACAGGGGGCATTCACCCCTCCACTTT	TRBD1	NA	TRBJ1-6	TRBV12-3/TRBV12-4
CSVEMGQLSYNEQFF	TGCAGCGTTGAAATGGGACAGCTCTCCTACAATGAGCAGTTCTTC	TRBD1	many	TRBJ2-1	TRBV29-1
CASSRLGENIQYF	TGTGCCAGCAGCCGTCTAGGGGAAAACATTCAGTACTTC	NA	few	TRBJ2-4	TRBV7-9
CASSLEGPSGRPDTQYF	TGTGCCAGCAGTTTAGAGGGGCCTAGCGGAAGACCAGATACGCAGTATTTT	TRBD2	few	TRBJ2-3	TRBV27
CASSLSGDQPQHF	TGCGCCAGCAGCTTGAGCGGGGATCAGCCCCAGCATTTT	NA	many	TRBJ1-5	TRBV5-1
CASSPAGGSTDTQYF	TGTGCCAGCAGCCCTGCGGGGGGGAGCACAGATACGCAGTATTTT	TRBD2	NA	TRBJ2-3	TRBV7-6
CASSLGLGDSGEQYF	TGTGCCAGCAGCTTAGGGTTAGGGGACAGCGGCGAGCAGTACTTC	TRBD1	NA	TRBJ2-7	TRBV7-9
CASSSGLGVRTGIGETQYF	TGTGCCAGCAGCTCGGGACTAGGGGTTCGAACGGGGATCGGGGAGACCCAGTACTTC	TRBD2	few	TRBJ2-5	TRBV7-6
CASTQTGESYNEQFF	TGTGCCAGCACCCAAACAGGGGAGTCTTACAATGAGCAGTTCTTC	TRBD1	few	TRBJ2-1	TRBV10-3
CASSPDESGTTAYEQYF	TGCGCCAGCAGCCCAGATGAGTCCGGGACTACAGCCTACGAGCAGTACTTC	TRBD2	few	TRBJ2-7	TRBV4-1
CASSSPVRYEQYF	TGTGCCAGCAGTTCCCCGGTCCGTTACGAGCAGTACTTC	NA	few	TRBJ2-7	TRBV7-9
CASSATTPGGGNQPQHF	TGTGCCAGCAGTGCCACGACCCCAGGGGGCGGCAATCAGCCCCAGCATTTT	TRBD1	NA	TRBJ1-5	TRBV12-3/TRBV12-4
CASSSGTGVPQHF	TGTGCCAGCAGCTCCGGGACAGGGGTTCCCCAGCATTTT	TRBD1	few	TRBJ1-5	TRBV5-6
CASSWGDRVGSPLHF	TGTGCCAGCAGCTGGGGGGACAGGGTCGGTTCACCCCTCCACTTT	TRBD1	NA	TRBJ1-6	TRBV5-4
CASSLIAGGQFF	TGTGCCAGCAGCCTAATAGCGGGAGGGCAGTTCTTC	TRBD2	NA	TRBJ2-1	TRBV7-2
CASSLGTGRIGSQPQHF	TGTGCCAGCAGCTTAGGGACCGGACGCATCGGGAGTCAGCCCCAGCATTTT	NA	NA	TRBJ1-5	TRBV7-9
CSVEESGQGNYGYTF	TGCAGCGTTGAAGAATCGGGGCAGGGGAACTATGGCTACACCTTC	NA	NA	TRBJ1-2	TRBV29-1
CSAREGGVNEQFF	TGCAGTGCTAGAGAAGGCGGGGTAAATGAGCAGTTCTTC	NA	few	TRBJ2-1	TRBV20-1
CASSLRPAQETQYF	TGTGCCAGCAGCTTGAGGCCAGCGCAAGAGACCCAGTACTTC	NA	few	TRBJ2-5	TRBV5-5
CSVALRQGSTEAFF	TGCAGCGTTGCCCTACGACAGGGATCCACTGAAGCTTTCTTT	TRBD1	NA	TRBJ1-1	TRBV29-1
CASSPIARWDTEAFF	TGCGCCAGCAGCCCGATAGCCCGTTGGGATACTGAAGCTTTCTTT	NA	NA	TRBJ1-1	TRBV4-1
CATSGPRSNQPQHF	TGTGCCACCAGTGGGCCAAGGAGCAATCAGCCCCAGCATTTT	NA	NA	TRBJ1-5	TRBV24-1
CATSEYHSGSYNEQFF	TGTGCCACCAGTGAATACCATAGTGGCTCCTACAATGAGCAGTTCTTC	NA	few	TRBJ2-1	TRBV24-1
CASSRKWGGTEAFF	TGTGCCAGCAGCCGGAAGTGGGGGGGAACTGAAGCTTTCTTT	NA	few	TRBJ1-1	TRBV3-1
CASSPRLAGGLGNEQFF	TGTGCCAGCAGCCCTCGACTAGCGGGAGGGTTGGGGAATGAGCAGTTCTTC	TRBD2	few	TRBJ2-1	TRBV7-9
CASLYGFEAFF	TGTGCCAGCCTTTACGGGTTTGAAGCTTTCTTT	NA	NA	TRBJ1-1	TRBV2
CASSSDSFQETQYF	TGTGCCAGCAGCTCAGACAGTTTCCAAGAGACCCAGTACTTC	NA	few	TRBJ2-5	TRBV7-9